The 23 T cell receptor beta chains reported below all come from one sample, sequenced in a study of blood T cell repertoires in COVID-19. Measured with immunoSEQ multiplex PCR; TCRdb has only the in-frame clones, and not every one. The sample gives hundreds of thousands of clones, 83% of which show up once; approximately 5.4% is in the top ten. Source material: peripheral blood. All receptors come from an elderly man with acute or convalescent COVID-19.

The gene calls are TRBV6-5 and TRBJ1-2; D call uncertain. Trimming cost V 11 bases and J 2 bases, with 12 bases left between them. Germline V gene lookup returns CDR1 MNHEY and CDR2 SVGAGI. The CDR3 runs 12 residues. The CDR3 nucleotides read TGTGCCGGCGGCCCGGGGAACTATGGCTACACCTTC. Its translation: CAGGPGNYGYTF.

This chain links TRBV7-3 with TRBJ2-7; possibly TRBD2 for D (5 bases). CDR1 and CDR2 from the germline V gene are SGHTA and FQGTGA. V lost 4 bases to trimming and J lost 3 bases, with 10 bases between them. The CDR3 spans 13 residues. DNA for the CDR3: TGTGCCAGCAGCTCCGCGGGCGGCTACGAGCAGTACTTC. Residues: CASSSAGGYEQYF.

The chain recombines TRBV11-2 with TRBJ1-3; D is unresolved. The V and J ends lost 2 bases and 4 bases respectively, with 12 bases between them. This CDR3 is built from 15 residues. Germline V gene lookup returns CDR1 SGHAT and CDR2 FQNNGV. DNA for the CDR3: TGTGCCAGCAGCTTACGAGATCTAGGAGGAAACACCATATATTTT. Protein: CASSLRDLGGNTIYF.

This clone has only a few counts. The chain employs TRBV10-2 and TRBJ2-2; no clear D gene. V lost 6 bases and J lost 1, with 6 bases in between. The CDR3 consists of 13 residues. The germline V gene encodes CDR1 WSHSY and CDR2 SAAADI. Here the CDR3 DNA reads TGCGCCAGCAGACTCCTGAACACCGGGGAGCTGTTTTTT. Its translation: CASRLLNTGELFF.

This clone came up a few times. The chain combines TRBV9 with TRBJ1-2; 9 bases match TRBD1. The trim removed 2 bases at V and 0 bases at J, leaving 2 bases unmatched. CDR1 is SGDLS, CDR2 YYNGEE, per germline. CDR3 length equals 15 residues. The DNA for the CDR3 is TGTGCCAGCAGCGTTACAGGGGGCGCTAACTATGGCTACACCTTC. This encodes CASSVTGGANYGYTF.

The rearrangement joins TRBV18 to TRBJ2-7; 7 bases fit TRBD1. Per germline, CDR1 KGHSH and CDR2 LQKENI. This CDR3 contains 15 residues. V shed 5 bases and J 1 base; nucleotides not matched to a gene: 8. CDR3 sequence: CASSAGTDISYEQYF. The CDR3 DNA reads as TGTGCCAGCTCAGCAGGGACAGACATATCCTACGAGCAGTACTTC. The full variable domain, with the rest looked up from reference TRBV18 and TRBJ2-7, is NAGVMQNPRHLVRRRGQEARLRCSPMKGHSHVYWYRQLPEEGLKFMVYLQKENIIDESGMPKERFSAEFPKEGPSILRIQQVVRGDSAAYFCASSAGTDISYEQYFGPGTRLTVT.

The genes are TRBV7-2 and TRBJ2-1; 7 nucleotides agree with TRBD1. This CDR3 contains 16 residues. The germline CDR1 and CDR2 sequences are SGHTA and FQGNSA. Trimming took 0 bases from V and 0 from J; bases not matched to a gene: 2. In DNA, the CDR3 is TGTGCCAGCAGCTTAGCGACAGGGAGCTCCTACAATGAGCAGTTCTTC. Residues: CASSLATGSSYNEQFF. The entire variable domain, with the rest obtained from reference TRBV7-2 and TRBJ2-1, is as follows: GAGVSQSPSNKVTEKGKDVELRCDPISGHTALYWYRQSLGQGLEFLIYFQGNSAPDKSGLPSDRFSAERTGGSVSTLTIQRTQQEDSAVYLCASSLATGSSYNEQFFGPGTRLTVL.

The chain combines TRBV5-1 with TRBJ2-1; TRBD2 matches at 13 bases. The V and J ends lost 3 bases and 8 bases, in that order; junction bases with no gene match: 5. CDR3 length equals 15 residues. CDR1 SGHRS and CDR2 YFSETQ come from the germline V gene. The CDR3 reads CASSSTSGGAYEQFF. CDR3 DNA: TGCGCCAGCAGCTCCACTAGCGGGGGGGCCTATGAGCAGTTCTTC.

The rearrangement links TRBV10-3 to TRBJ2-3; D is perhaps TRBD2 (5 bases). V was pared by 6 bases and J by 4 bases, with 17 bases between. Germline V gene lookup returns CDR1 ENHRY and CDR2 SYGVKD. This CDR3 contains 15 residues. The chain's CDR3 is CAIRDREGSADTQYF. CDR3 nucleotides: TGTGCCATCAGGGATCGTGAGGGTAGCGCAGATACGCAGTATTTT.

The CDR3 DNA follows: TGTGCCAGCAGTTTTGGCGACAGGAAGAATTCACCCCTCCACTTT. It encodes CASSFGDRKNSPLHF. The rearrangement joins TRBV28 to TRBJ1-6; D perhaps matches TRBD1 (6 bases). The CDR3 consists of 15 residues. Trimming left V 3 bases short and J 7 bases short, with 13 bases between. Germline values: CDR1 MDHEN, CDR2 SYDVKM.

CDR3 protein: CASSPRLAGLQPDTQYF. Written as DNA, the CDR3 is TGTGCCAGCAGCCCGCGACTAGCGGGACTTCAACCAGATACGCAGTATTTT. V is TRBV9 and J is TRBJ2-3, with TRBD2 matching over 11 bases. From germline, CDR1 is SGDLS and CDR2 YYNGEE. The CDR3 length is 17 residues. Unmatched junction bases numbered 11, after V lost 4 bases and J lost 4 bases.

The V and J genes are TRBV28 and TRBJ2-7; D uncertain. CDR3 length: 14 amino acids. Germline assignment: CDR1 MDHEN and CDR2 SYDVKM. The germline V and J ends were trimmed by 4 bases and 4 bases, with 14 bases remaining between them. This chain's CDR3 is CASSSSPRSYEQYF. For the CDR3, the DNA is TGTGCCAGCAGTTCCTCCCCCCGTAGTTACGAGCAGTACTTC.

This clone was seen a single time. The V gene is TRBV30, the J gene TRBJ1-5, with D possibly matching TRBD1 (5 bases). Germline CDR1 GTSNPN, CDR2 SVGIG (reference sequence). The CDR3 sequence is 13 residues long. Between the trimmed V and J ends, which lost 1 base and 4 bases, there was a span of 8 bases. DNA for the CDR3: TGTGCCTGGAGTGCCCAGGGAAATCAGCCCCAGCATTTT. Protein: CAWSAQGNQPQHF.

The chain links TRBV2 to TRBJ2-2; 11 bases match TRBD2. This CDR3 comprises 16 residues. J was trimmed by 2 bases and V by 4 bases; bases with no gene match: 3. Germline CDR1 and CDR2: SNHLY and FYNNEI. In nucleotides, the CDR3 is TGTGCCAGCAGTGGGGGACTAGCGGTTAACACCGGGGAGCTGTTTTTT. It translates to CASSGGLAVNTGELFF.

In its sample, this clone was seen once. The chain joins TRBV3-1 (or the pseudogene TRBV3-2) to TRBJ1-2; D call uncertain. With 4 bases removed from V and 0 bases from J, the gap between germline ends came to 15 bases. Germline V gene sequence: CDR1 LGHDT, CDR2 YNNKEL (reference sequence). The CDR3 runs to 16 residues. The CDR3 DNA sequence: TGTGCCAGCAGCCTCTTATTGGGCAGTACTAACTATGGCTACACCTTC. Translating it yields CASSLLLGSTNYGYTF.

The rearrangement joins TRBV19 to TRBJ2-5; maybe TRBD2 (6 bases). Germline-derived CDR1 and CDR2 are LNHDA and SQIVND (reference sequence). Trimming cost V 3 bases and J 5 bases, with 7 bases left between them. The CDR3 runs to 12 residues. This chain's CDR3 is CASSMGGETQYF. In DNA form, the CDR3 reads TGTGCCAGTAGTATGGGGGGTGAGACCCAGTACTTC.

The J gene is TRBJ2-7, the V gene TRBV7-6; no definite D call. V gave up 0 bases and J gave up 0 bases, with 21 bases separating them. There are 19 residues in the CDR3. Germline V gene data show CDR1 as SGHVS and CDR2 as FNYEAQ. The CDR3 region is CASSLASAISVAFSYEQYF. As DNA, the CDR3 is TGTGCCAGCAGCTTAGCGTCTGCAATAAGTGTTGCGTTCTCCTACGAGCAGTACTTC.

This chain links TRBV28 with TRBJ1-5; a possible D gene is TRBD1 (5 bases). Germline V gene data show CDR1 as MDHEN and CDR2 as SYDVKM. This CDR3 has 14 residues. Trimming removed 2 bases from V and 8 bases from J, with 13 bases in between. The DNA for the CDR3 is TGTGCCAGCAGTTTAAGGGGAACCTTTGAGCCCCAGCATTTT. Protein sequence: CASSLRGTFEPQHF.

The J gene is TRBJ2-5, the V gene TRBV30; 8 nucleotides match TRBD2. V lost 3 bases and J lost 6; bases outside the gene matches: 6. The length of the CDR3 is 13 residues. Germline V gene data show CDR1 as GTSNPN and CDR2 as SVGIG (reference sequence). The CDR3 reads CAWSPGLVKTQYF. Written as DNA, the CDR3 is TGTGCCTGGAGCCCGGGACTAGTTAAGACCCAGTACTTC.

V and J are TRBV4-1 and TRBJ2-1; 11 positions match TRBD2. The CDR3 has 17 amino acids. The germline V gene has CDR1 MGHRA and CDR2 YSYEKL. Trimming removed 0 bases from V and 4 bases from J; junction bases left unmatched: 5. CDR3 sequence (DNA): TGCGCCAGCAGCCAAGATCGGGTAGCGGGGGGGTACAATGAGCAGTTCTTC. Residues: CASSQDRVAGGYNEQFF.

The V gene is TRBV27, the J gene TRBJ2-1; possibly TRBD1 for D (5 bases). This CDR3 region has 16 residues. CDR1 is MNHEY and CDR2 is SMNVEV in the germline V gene (reference sequence). The V and J ends lost 2 bases and 8 bases respectively, with 19 bases between them. The CDR3 coding sequence is TGTGCCAGCAGTTTACAGGGTGGGGCCCTTGGGGATGAGCAGTTCTTC. It encodes CASSLQGGALGDEQFF.

This chain joins TRBV7-8 and TRBJ2-7; 8 nucleotides match TRBD2. After removal of 3 bases from V and 0 bases from J, the junction contained 7 bases not matched to a gene. The CDR3 loop spans 16 amino acids. The V gene's germline CDR1 is SGHVS and CDR2 FQNEAQ. The CDR3 DNA sequence: TGTGCCAGCAGCTTGACCCCGGGGGGGTACTCCTACGAGCAGTACTTC. This gives the protein CASSLTPGGYSYEQYF.

The genes are TRBV6-1 and TRBJ2-7, with TRBD2 identical over 9 bases. Germline assignment: CDR1 MNHNS and CDR2 SASEGT. The CDR3 totals 15 residues. The J segment lost 4 bases and the V segment lost 1 base, leaving 5 bases of the junction unmatched. The CDR3 spells CASSEGSSGRYEQYF. The CDR3 DNA reads TGTGCCAGCAGTGAAGGTAGTAGCGGGAGATACGAGCAGTACTTC.